This T cell receptor (beta chain) stems from a study of graft-versus-host responses after intestinal transplantation. Points from the study as a whole: Subjects displaying graft-donor T cell macrochimerism possessed elevated graft-versus-host to host-versus-graft clonal ratios inside allografts. Researchers found GvH clones in recipient marrow, and some showed up first in ileum or blood.

Comments on this clone: Its antigen is undetermined.

Clones were read by immunoSEQ multiplex PCR, and TCRdb kept only the in-frame ones, dropping some. Of more than 95,000 clones listed, about nine tenths were seen once; the top ten hold approximately 0.17%. The CDR3 contains 16 residues. CDR1 and CDR2 from the germline V gene are GTSNPN and SVGIG (reference sequence). V shed 0 bases and J shed 0 bases, with 11 bases lying between them. The material sequenced was unstimulated CD4+ T cells sorted from spleen or lymph node cells, taken before intestinal transplant. The sequence derives from a human donor who received an intestinal transplant. This sequence joins TRBV30 and TRBJ1-4, with D hard to call. CDR3 sequence (DNA): TGTGCCTGGAGTGTACCGGAGAGAGCAACTAATGAAAAACTGTTTTTT. Amino acid sequence: CAWSVPERATNEKLFF.